The sequence of this TCR beta chain was determined in a study of read filtering for tumor transcriptome and immune sequencing. This library used roughly 430 ng RNA and molecular barcoded adaptors spanning alpha/delta and beta/gamma chains. Via MiXCR, TCRdb re-called the reads, giving one row per CDR3 protein. The data show 85,000 or so distinct CDR3 sequences, about 12% seen once. This clonotype has only a few counts. The CDR3 is 14 amino acids. The V end was cut by 0 bases, the J end by 6 bases, with 10 bases between. Germline V gene lookup returns CDR1 KGHSH and CDR2 LQKENI. The clonotype originates from a donor aged 40 or older with multiple myeloma. The sample consisted of a population of CD138-negative cells sorted from bone marrow. The J gene is TRBJ2-3, the V gene TRBV18; no firm D call. The CDR3 region is CASSPPSQADTQYF. The CDR3 nucleotides read TGTGCCAGCTCACCACCGTCGCAAGCCGATACGCAGTATTTT.